The entry that follows covers one T cell receptor beta chain sequence. Its target is unknown. Unique molecular identifiers were present in the TCR beta cDNA libraries. Each sample of 1 to 10 million input T cells yielded about 500,000 cDNA molecules, so each molecule approximated one T cell. Each CDR3 protein gets one entry after TCRdb re-called the PCR reads with MiXCR. Counted here are roughly 600,000 distinct CDR3 sequences, about 44% occurring once; the ten biggest clones make up roughly 1.8%. The V segment lost 0 bases and the J segment 4 bases; nucleotides outside the gene matches: 9. In germline, CDR1 is SGHRS, CDR2 YFSETQ. The CDR3 spans 17 residues. The data were taken from a study of post-analysis software for immune sequencing data. Overall study context: Clinical courses comprised relapsing-remitting, secondary progressive and progressive-relapsing multiple sclerosis.

Study-wide findings and caveats: Controls showed lower frequencies than patients for roughly five TRBV segments, and TRBV5-6, TRBV5-1 and TRBV20-1 were among these. When compared against controls, multiple sclerosis patients showed significantly lower normalized Chao1 diversity.

This receptor was identified in a girl aged 10-17 years with multiple sclerosis. The chain carries TRBV5-1 and TRBJ1-5; 8 bases are a match to TRBD1. Sequencing was performed on blood. The CDR3 DNA follows: TGCGCCAGCAGCTTGGGGGCAGGGGGCGACGCAAATCAGCCCCAGCATTTT. Translated: CASSLGAGGDANQPQHF.